This record covers a single T cell receptor beta chain. Profiled with immunoSEQ multiplex PCR; TCRdb holds only in-frame clones, not every one. The sample holds hundreds of thousands of clones, around 81% seen once. The CDR3 runs to 14 residues. The V gene's germline CDR1 is SGHRS and CDR2 YFSETQ. V lost 4 bases to trimming and J lost 7 bases, with 14 bases between them. The data stem from a study of Tregs in tolerant kidney transplant recipients. The sequence was obtained from a human donor in good health. This chain joins TRBV5-1 and TRBJ2-2, with D possibly TRBD2 on 6 matching bases. The sample taken for sequencing was CD4+ T cells from blood. CDR3 nucleotide sequence: TGCGCCAGCAGCGGAAGACATAGCGGCGGGGAGCTGTTTTTT. The encoded protein is CASSGRHSGGELFF.